This T cell receptor beta chain was captured in a study of cytomegalovirus exposure and HLA in healthy donors. The study ran its PCR with 60 Vbeta and 13 Jbeta primers. Some clones are missing from TCRdb's copy, which holds only in-frame ones; the method was immunoSEQ multiplex PCR. Among fewer than 350,000 clones listed, over 85% were seen once. Remarks on this clone: Its antigen is not identified.

Findings and limits, study-wide: Altogether, more than 150 TCR beta chains were recorded as cytomegalovirus-associated. Prior analysis indicated that the majority of TCR beta V segments exhibited productivity approximately 87% or approximately 30% of the time. Cytomegalovirus status, reportedly, was diagnosed with high specificity and sensitivity by the classifier. Roughly uniform sequencing depth across donors was assumed, possibly incorrectly.

V gave up 5 bases and J gave up 4 bases, with 8 bases separating them. This CDR3 has 12 amino acids. CDR1 SGHRS and CDR2 YFSETQ come from the germline V gene. This clonotype was obtained from a woman aged 18-35 years in good health and CMV-seronegative. The chain recombines TRBV5-1 with TRBJ2-3, with D unclear. Material: PBMCs. The CDR3 reads CASRVGADTQYF. DNA for the CDR3: TGCGCCAGCAGAGTGGGCGCAGATACGCAGTATTTT.